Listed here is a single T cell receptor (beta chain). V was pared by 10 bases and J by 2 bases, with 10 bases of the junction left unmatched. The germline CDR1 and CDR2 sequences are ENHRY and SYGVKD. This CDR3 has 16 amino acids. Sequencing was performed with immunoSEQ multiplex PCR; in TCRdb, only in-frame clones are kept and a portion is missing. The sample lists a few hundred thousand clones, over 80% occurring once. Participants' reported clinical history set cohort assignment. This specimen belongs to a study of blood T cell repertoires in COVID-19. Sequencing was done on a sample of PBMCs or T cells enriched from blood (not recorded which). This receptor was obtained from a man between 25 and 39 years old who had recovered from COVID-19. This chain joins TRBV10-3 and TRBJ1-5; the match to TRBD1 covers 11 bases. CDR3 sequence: CATARTGGRGNQPQHF. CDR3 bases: TGTGCCACCGCCCGGACAGGGGGCAGAGGCAATCAGCCCCAGCATTTT.